This T cell receptor (beta chain) originates from a study of a mutant IDH1 vaccine in newly diagnosed glioma. Points from the study as a whole: Pseudoprogression showed no apparent link to changes in top peripheral T cell clonotypes.

TCRdb keeps only in-frame clones here, not all; method: immunoSEQ multiplex PCR. This table has more than 25,000 clones, around 92% appearing once. Time point denoted: week 5, during vaccination. In every dose of vaccine, 300 ug of mutant IDH1 20-mer peptide was given alongside topical imiquimod. Notes on this clone: Its antigen is currently unknown.

J gave up 4 bases and V 4 bases, and 5 bases lay outside the gene matches. CDR3 length: 14 residues. Germline loops: CDR1 LGHNA, CDR2 YSLEER. This clonotype was sampled from a man aged 18 to 35 with glioma. This chain joins TRBV4-3 and TRBJ1-1; 8 positions agree with TRBD1. The input for sequencing was PBMCs, taken from a glioma patient whose treatment included an IDH1 peptide vaccine. The CDR3 coding sequence is TGCGCCAGCAGCCGGGACCAGGGGGCCACTGAAGCTTTCTTT. Translated, it gives CASSRDQGATEAFF.